The clone carrying this TCR beta chain was counted between two and nine times. The sample comes from a study of blood T cell repertoires in COVID-19. Across the study: The samples span acute and convalescent COVID-19 from the United States, Italy and Spain. Sources were T cells, B-cell-depleted T cells, or PBMCs; the material itself was cDNA or gDNA.

The CDR3 runs 14 residues. The trim removed 6 bases at V and 8 bases at J, leaving 8 bases unmatched. CDR1 is MDHEN, CDR2 SYDVKM, per germline. Sequencing used immunoSEQ multiplex PCR; TCRdb keeps in-frame clones, though not all of them. This sample has approximately 130,000 clones; roughly 69% occur once, and the top ten carry roughly 2%. This chain uses TRBV28 with TRBJ1-4; TRBD1 matches 8 bases. The material sequenced was peripheral blood. This TCR came from a woman between 65 and 79 years old with acute or convalescent COVID-19. DNA of the CDR3: TGTGCCAGCAGCACCGGACAGGGAGGAGAAAAACTGTTTTTT. Encoded protein: CASSTGQGGEKLFF. The full variable domain, in which reference TRBV28 and TRBJ1-4 provide the parts outside the CDR3, is DVKVTQSSRYLVKRTGEKVFLECVQDMDHENMFWYRQDPGLGLRLIYFSYDVKMKEKGDIPEGYSVSREKKERFSLILESASTNQTSMYLCASSTGQGGEKLFFGSGTQLSVL.